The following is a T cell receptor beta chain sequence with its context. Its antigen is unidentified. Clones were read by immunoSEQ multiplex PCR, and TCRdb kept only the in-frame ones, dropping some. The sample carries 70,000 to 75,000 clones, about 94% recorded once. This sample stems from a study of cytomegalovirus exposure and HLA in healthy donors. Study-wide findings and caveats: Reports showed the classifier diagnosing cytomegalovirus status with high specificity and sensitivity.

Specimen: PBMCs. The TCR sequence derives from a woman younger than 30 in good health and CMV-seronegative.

This CDR3 reads CASSPGRGLVYYGYTF. In DNA form, the CDR3 reads TGTGCCAGCAGTCCTGGACGAGGGCTGGTTTATTATGGCTACACCTTC. V is TRBV28 and J is TRBJ1-2; D unresolved. CDR1 is MDHEN, CDR2 SYDVKM, per germline. The CDR3 covers 16 residues. The V end was cut by 5 bases, the J end by 5 bases, with 21 bases between.